This T cell receptor beta chain appears in the sequencing data of a study of T-cell memory formation after mild COVID-19. The CDR3 runs 14 residues. The germline V gene encodes CDR1 DFQATT and CDR2 SNEGSKA (reference sequence). V shed 2 bases, J shed 5 bases, and the junction held 4 bases outside the gene matches. TCR alpha and TCR beta cDNA libraries carrying sample barcodes and UMIs came from 5'RACE with constant-segment primers. TCRdb ran MiXCR on the 5' RACE reads and lists one entry per CDR3 protein. The top ten hold about 25% of the sample, which has about 57,000 distinct CDR3 sequences, 12% seen once. This clonotype was picked up a small number of times. Its target is unknown. General study findings and limits: Shrinking CD4+ clones resided mostly in CM and EM, and CD8+ ones in EMRA.

Sequencing was carried out using PBMCs or a T cell subset sorted from them (not recorded which). The TCR sequence derives from a man between 18 and 35 years old who had mild COVID-19 (a few samples of this study predate the infection). Cell type and time point are not known. This chain joins TRBV20-1 and TRBJ1-5, with 9 nucleotides matching TRBD1. The CDR3 loop is CSARLGTGYQPQHF. Here the CDR3 DNA reads TGCAGTGCTAGACTGGGGACAGGGTATCAGCCCCAGCATTTT.